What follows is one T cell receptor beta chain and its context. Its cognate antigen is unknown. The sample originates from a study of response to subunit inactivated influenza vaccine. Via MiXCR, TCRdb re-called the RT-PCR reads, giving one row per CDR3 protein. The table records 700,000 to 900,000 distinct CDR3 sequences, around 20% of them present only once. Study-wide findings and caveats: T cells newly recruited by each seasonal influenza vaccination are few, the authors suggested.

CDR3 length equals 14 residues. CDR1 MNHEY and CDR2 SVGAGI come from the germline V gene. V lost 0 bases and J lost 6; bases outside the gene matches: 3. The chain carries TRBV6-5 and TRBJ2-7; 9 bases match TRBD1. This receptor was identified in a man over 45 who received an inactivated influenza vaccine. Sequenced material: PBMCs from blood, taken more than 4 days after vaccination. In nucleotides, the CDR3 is TGTGCCAGCAGTTACTCGGGACAGGGTGGCGAGCAGTACTTC. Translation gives CASSYSGQGGEQYF.